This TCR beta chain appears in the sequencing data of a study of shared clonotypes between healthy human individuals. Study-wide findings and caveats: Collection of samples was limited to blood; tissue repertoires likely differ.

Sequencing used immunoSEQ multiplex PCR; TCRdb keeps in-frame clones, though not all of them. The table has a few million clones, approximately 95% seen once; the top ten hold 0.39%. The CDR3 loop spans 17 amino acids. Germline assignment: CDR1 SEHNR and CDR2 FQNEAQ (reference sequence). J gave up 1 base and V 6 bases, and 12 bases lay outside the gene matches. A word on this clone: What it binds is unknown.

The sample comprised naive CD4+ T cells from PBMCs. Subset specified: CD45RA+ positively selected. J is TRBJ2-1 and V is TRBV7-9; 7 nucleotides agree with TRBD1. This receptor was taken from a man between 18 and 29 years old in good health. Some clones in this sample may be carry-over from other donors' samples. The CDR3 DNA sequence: TGTGCCAGCAGTTCCCGCTCGGGACAGACATCCTACAATGAGCAGTTCTTC. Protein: CASSSRSGQTSYNEQFF.